The rows below give T cell receptor beta chains drawn from one sample of a study of T cell responses to AZD1222 COVID-19 vaccine. Produced via immunoSEQ multiplex PCR; TCRdb's table is partial and in-frame only. Here the sample spans around 170,000 clones, just over 85% being singletons. Source: peripheral blood, taken 28 days after the second AZD1222 dose. The receptors come from an adult who received the AZD1222 COVID-19 vaccine. The CDR3 runs from the conserved cysteine through the conserved F or W.

V gene | CDR3 protein
TRBV19 | CASSLGQGMGDTQYF
TRBV2 | CASGFLGQGASYEQYF
TRBV19 | CASSSINSERGLNEQFF
TRBV3-1/TRBV3-2 | CASSQNPGANYGYTF
TRBV9 | CASSVALLNTEAFF
TRBV19 | CASSISGFMNEQFF
TRBV6-5 | CASSPGTAALYGYTF
TRBV2 | CASTPGANVLTF
TRBV6-2/TRBV6-3 | CASSSSGGRRDTQYF
TRBV6-1 | CASSEWGPVAYNSPLHF
TRBV15 | CATSRGPYTGVSGNTIYF
TRBV12-3/TRBV12-4 | CASSLYTGELFF
TRBV5-1 | CASRSGTSTYEQYF
TRBV5-1 | CASSLEGRGGTDTQYF
TRBV7-9 | CASSLQGQGPSPLHF
TRBV7-8 | CASSRGGGNWQYF
TRBV5-5 | CASSYLAGAGANVLTF
TRBV20-1 | CSASGQGTNTGELFF
TRBV5-1 | CASSLDRAERDTQYF
TRBV9 | CASSVAPGTYEQYF
TRBV7-8 | CASSHTESSPLHF
TRBV5-1 | CASSLFNPGDSATGELFF
TRBV7-8 | CASSIVAGNTEAFF
TRBV5-1 | CASIDSGGVYNEQFF
TRBV7-9 | CASSFAPLGSGGTTGELFF
TRBV19 | CASSTLPNTGELFF
TRBV27 | CASSPRTGSSGYTF
TRBV7-2 | CASRPSRGSYEQYF
TRBV5-1 | CASSLETDTQYF